Each of the 26 T cell receptor beta chains below was sequenced from the same sample in a study of blood T cell repertoires in COVID-19. The method was immunoSEQ multiplex PCR; TCRdb's version includes in-frame clones alone and lacks a portion of them. The sample shows 290,000 or so clones, roughly 87% of them seen only once. The specimen was peripheral blood. These receptors all stem from a man aged 18 to 30 with active or convalescent COVID-19.

The chain joins TRBV24-1 to TRBJ2-4; 9 bases map to TRBD1. With 3 bases clipped from V and 0 bases from J, the junction kept 8 bases outside the gene matches. The CDR3 is made up of 18 amino acids. Germline CDR1 KGHDR, CDR2 SFDVKD. The CDR3 coding sequence is TGTGCCACCAGTGATCATCCTCCGGGACAGGGAGCCAAAAACATTCAGTACTTC. This sequence encodes CATSDHPPGQGAKNIQYF.

The V and J genes are TRBV29-1 and TRBJ1-6; D not certain. Trimming pared 2 bases from V and 0 bases from J, leaving 11 bases between. This CDR3 is 16 amino acids long. Per the germline V gene, CDR1 is SQVTM and CDR2 is ANQGSEA. CDR3 protein: CSVESRTSSYNSPLHF. The CDR3 bases are TGCAGCGTTGAATCTCGCACCAGCTCCTATAATTCACCCCTCCACTTT.

This chain connects TRBV7-8 to TRBJ1-1; D call uncertain. Germline assignment: CDR1 SGHVS and CDR2 FQNEAQ. V lost 5 bases, J lost 0 bases, and 16 bases lay in between. The CDR3 has 16 amino acids. DNA of the CDR3: TGTGCCAGCAGCCGCCTGGGCGGAGGACTGAACACTGAAGCTTTCTTT. As protein: CASSRLGGGLNTEAFF.

The V gene is TRBV27, the J gene TRBJ2-7, with D possibly being TRBD1 (6 bases). The CDR3 has 16 amino acids. The V gene lost 3 bases and the J gene lost 0 bases, with 15 bases spanning the gap. Germline loops: CDR1 MNHEY, CDR2 SMNVEV (reference sequence). CDR3 DNA sequence: TGTGCCAGCAGTTTTGTGGGGGCTCCTCACTCCTACGAGCAGTACTTC. This encodes CASSFVGAPHSYEQYF.

The chain uses TRBV5-1 and TRBJ2-1; possible D gene TRBD2, 5 bases. V lost 4 bases and J lost 3, with 17 bases in between. Germline CDR1 and CDR2: SGHRS and YFSETQ. The CDR3 length is 16 residues. CDR3 DNA sequence: TGCGCCAGCAGCAGCCCCCTCCGCCGGGACTACAATGAGCAGTTCTTC. The encoded protein is CASSSPLRRDYNEQFF.

V is TRBV28 and J is TRBJ2-3; 10 bases are shared with TRBD2. The CDR3 length is 18 residues. The trim removed 6 bases at V and 2 bases at J, leaving 14 bases unmatched. In germline, CDR1 is MDHEN, CDR2 SYDVKM. The CDR3 sequence is CASSPSGWGLASTDTQYF. CDR3 DNA sequence: TGTGCCAGCAGCCCCTCAGGTTGGGGACTAGCGTCCACAGATACGCAGTATTTT.

V usage is TRBV27 and J usage is TRBJ2-7; 7 bases are shared with TRBD1. V was pared by 5 bases and J by 6 bases, with 4 bases of the junction left unmatched. CDR3 length equals 12 residues. CDR1 is MNHEY and CDR2 is SMNVEV in the germline V gene (reference sequence). As DNA, the CDR3 is TGTGCCAGCAGTCTCCAGGGGGTCGAGCAGTACTTC. As protein: CASSLQGVEQYF.

The CDR3 here is CASSLSRDSRVSGELFF. In nucleotides, the CDR3 is TGTGCCAGCAGTTTATCGAGGGACTCCCGGGTATCCGGGGAGCTGTTTTTT. The chain carries TRBV27 and TRBJ2-2, with D perhaps matching TRBD2 (6 bases). This CDR3 has 17 residues. Trimming removed 0 bases at V and 6 bases at J, with 17 bases between. Germline-derived CDR1 and CDR2 are MNHEY and SMNVEV (reference sequence).

The V call is TRBV7-8, the J call TRBJ1-2; 7 positions agree with TRBD1. CDR1 and CDR2 from the germline V gene are SGHVS and FQNEAQ. The CDR3 is made up of 14 amino acids. V dropped 5 bases and J dropped 2; count of bases not matched to a gene: 5. This chain's CDR3 is CASSKPGQNYGYTF. The CDR3 DNA reads TGTGCCAGCAGCAAACCGGGACAGAACTATGGCTACACCTTC.

The gene calls are TRBV7-9 and TRBJ2-7; no firm D call. Germline V gene lookup returns CDR1 SEHNR and CDR2 FQNEAQ (reference sequence). The V end was cut by 5 bases, the J end by 3 bases, with 14 bases between. The CDR3 contains 14 residues. CDR3 nucleotides: TGTGCCAGCAGCCAAGTCCTAGGTTACTACGAGCAGTACTTC. This translates into CASSQVLGYYEQYF.

V usage is TRBV25-1 and J usage is TRBJ2-7; the match to TRBD1 covers 10 bases. The ends lost 5 bases at V and 1 base at J; junction bases unmatched: 5. The CDR3 extends over 15 amino acids. The V gene's germline CDR1 is MGHDK and CDR2 SYGVNS. The CDR3: CASSRDRGSSYEQYF. The CDR3 nucleotides read TGTGCCAGCAGTCGGGACAGGGGATCGTCCTACGAGCAGTACTTC.

This clone was recorded only once. The chain recombines TRBV28 with TRBJ2-1; D gene unclear. The V gene's germline CDR1 is MDHEN and CDR2 SYDVKM. Trimming removed 4 bases from V and 5 bases from J, with 12 bases in between. The CDR3 has 14 residues. CDR3 sequence: CASSSFPINNEQFF. The CDR3 DNA follows: TGTGCCAGCAGTTCCTTCCCTATAAACAATGAGCAGTTCTTC.

J is TRBJ2-7 and V is TRBV5-5; D may be TRBD1 (6 bases). This CDR3 is built from 15 residues. V was clipped by 0 bases and J by 4 bases, with 14 bases between them. CDR1 is SGHKS and CDR2 is YYEKEE in the germline V gene (reference sequence). The DNA for the CDR3 is TGTGCCAGCAGCTTGGGAGTTGGCAGGGGTTACGAGCAGTACTTC. Protein sequence: CASSLGVGRGYEQYF.

The chain uses TRBV5-6 and TRBJ2-1, with a tentative D call TRBD1 (6 bases). This CDR3 region has 14 residues. Trimming left V 1 base short and J 8 bases short, with 13 bases between. The germline CDR1 and CDR2 sequences are SGHDT and YYEEEE. This CDR3 is CASSLPGVVDEQFF. Written as DNA, the CDR3 is TGTGCCAGCAGCTTGCCAGGGGTAGTTGATGAGCAGTTCTTC.

V gene TRBV18 combines with J gene TRBJ2-7, with 8 bases fitting TRBD2. V was pared by 0 bases and J by 2 bases, with 3 bases of the junction left unmatched. Germline CDR1 and CDR2: KGHSH and LQKENI. The CDR3 is made up of 15 amino acids. The CDR3 spells CASSPPAGGPYEQYF. In DNA, the CDR3 is TGTGCCAGCTCACCACCGGCGGGGGGCCCCTACGAGCAGTACTTC.

The rearrangement links TRBV2 to TRBJ1-5, with 8 bases that match TRBD1. The V gene's germline CDR1 is SNHLY and CDR2 FYNNEI. V gave up 6 bases and J gave up 0 bases; unmatched junction bases: 1. CDR3 length: 14 residues. The CDR3 DNA is TGTGCCAGCAGACAGGGGGTTAGCAATCAGCCCCAGCATTTT. Translation: CASRQGVSNQPQHF.

This clone was detected only once. CDR3 protein: CASSRAGTSGYEQYF. DNA for the CDR3: TGTGCCAGCAGCCGCGCCGGGACTAGCGGCTACGAGCAGTACTTC. This sequence joins TRBV7-2 and TRBJ2-7, with TRBD2 matching over 11 bases. Germline assignment: CDR1 SGHTA and CDR2 FQGNSA. The CDR3 runs to 15 residues. Trimming removed 5 bases from V and 3 bases from J; junction bases left unmatched: 6.

The J gene is TRBJ2-1, the V gene TRBV7-8; D not certain. The CDR3 is 12 residues long. Trimming left V 4 bases short and J 8 bases short, with 9 bases between. Per the germline V gene, CDR1 is SGHVS and CDR2 is FQNEAQ. CDR3 nucleotide sequence: TGTGCCAGCAGCTACAAATATGATGAGCAGTTCTTC. As protein: CASSYKYDEQFF.

The chain combines TRBV5-4 with TRBJ2-5; 7 bases are a match to TRBD2. The germline V gene has CDR1 SGHNT and CDR2 YYREEE (reference sequence). Trimming took 3 bases from V and 0 from J; bases not matched to a gene: 5. CDR3 length equals 15 residues. Here the CDR3 DNA reads TGTGCCAGCAGCTATATCGGGACTAACCAAGAGACCCAGTACTTC. Amino acids: CASSYIGTNQETQYF.

This sequence joins TRBV29-1 and TRBJ1-5, with 7 bases that match TRBD1. The V and J ends lost 6 bases and 3 bases, in that order; junction bases with no gene match: 8. There are 14 residues in the CDR3. Germline V CDR1 and CDR2: SQVTM, ANQGSEA. This CDR3 is CSVRGDRDNQPQHF. The DNA of the CDR3 is TGCAGCGTCCGCGGGGACAGAGACAATCAGCCCCAGCATTTT.

This clone was observed once. The chain links TRBV15 to TRBJ1-2; D perhaps matches TRBD1 (5 bases). The CDR3 consists of 15 residues. V was cut by 0 bases and J by 3 bases, with 11 bases left in between. The V gene's germline CDR1 is LNHNV and CDR2 YYDKDF (reference sequence). The CDR3 bases are TGTGCCACCAGCAGAGACAGGTCAGGGTACTATGGCTACACCTTC. Protein sequence: CATSRDRSGYYGYTF.

The CDR3 DNA sequence: TGTGCCAGTACCAAAGTGACTAGCGGGAATAATGAGCAGTTCTTC. The encoded protein is CASTKVTSGNNEQFF. The rearrangement joins TRBV19 to TRBJ2-1; TRBD2 aligns across 11 bases. V shed 7 bases and J 7 bases; nucleotides not matched to a gene: 9. The CDR3 is 15 residues long. Germline V gives CDR1 LNHDA, CDR2 SQIVND (reference sequence).

V is TRBV15 and J is TRBJ1-4; D uncertain. The V end was cut by 0 bases, the J end by 4 bases, with 18 bases between. The germline V gene encodes CDR1 LNHNV and CDR2 YYDKDF (reference sequence). This CDR3 is 18 amino acids long. This CDR3 reads CATSRDPVVSGYNEKLFF. CDR3 nucleotide sequence: TGTGCCACCAGCAGAGATCCCGTAGTTTCGGGGTATAATGAAAAACTGTTTTTT.

The CDR3 here is CASSYPTNSGAPSQYF. For the CDR3, the DNA is TGTGCCAGCAGTTACCCTACAAATAGCGGGGCCCCGTCTCAGTACTTC. This chain connects TRBV6-6 to TRBJ2-5, with 8 bases identical to TRBD2. Trimming took 2 bases from V and 11 from J; bases not matched to a gene: 16. The CDR3 consists of 16 residues. Germline CDR1 and CDR2: MNHNY and SVGAGI (reference sequence).

V usage is TRBV28 and J usage is TRBJ1-2; TRBD1 might be the D (6 bases). CDR1 is MDHEN and CDR2 is SYDVKM in the germline V gene. Trimming took off 7 bases at V and 3 bases at J, with 12 bases between the two ends. CDR3 size: 13 residues. The CDR3: CASIMTGYYGYTF. The CDR3 nucleotides are TGTGCCAGCATTATGACAGGCTACTATGGCTACACCTTC.

This sequence joins TRBV6-5 and TRBJ2-2, with TRBD2 matching 8 bases. Germline CDR1 and CDR2: MNHEY and SVGAGI. The CDR3 covers 16 residues. Trimming took 2 bases from V and 1 from J; bases not matched to a gene: 3. CDR3 residues: CASSYEGLVNTGELFF. The CDR3 nucleotides read TGTGCCAGCAGTTACGAGGGACTAGTGAACACCGGGGAGCTGTTTTTT.